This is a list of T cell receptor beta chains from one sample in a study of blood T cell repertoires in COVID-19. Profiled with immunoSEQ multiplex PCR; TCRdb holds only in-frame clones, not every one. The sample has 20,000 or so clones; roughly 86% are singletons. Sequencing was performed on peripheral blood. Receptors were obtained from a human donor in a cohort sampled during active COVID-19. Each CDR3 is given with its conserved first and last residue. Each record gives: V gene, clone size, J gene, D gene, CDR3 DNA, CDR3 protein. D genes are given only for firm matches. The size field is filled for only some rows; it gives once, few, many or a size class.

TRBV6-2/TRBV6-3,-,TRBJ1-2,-,TGTGCCAGCAGTTACTCAGGGGTGGGCGGCTACACCTTC,CASSYSGVGGYTF
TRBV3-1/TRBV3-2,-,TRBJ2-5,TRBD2,TGTGCCAGCAGCCGGGTCGGGGGGGCCGTGGAGACCCAGTACTTC,CASSRVGGAVETQYF
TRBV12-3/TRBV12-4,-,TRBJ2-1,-,TGTGCCAGCAGCCTAATGGGGGGCAATGAGCAGTTCTTC,CASSLMGGNEQFF
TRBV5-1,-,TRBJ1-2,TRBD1,TGCGCCAGCAGCTCAGGGGGGCAGACCAACTATGGCTACACCTTC,CASSSGGQTNYGYTF
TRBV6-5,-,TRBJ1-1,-,TGTGCCAGCAGTTACCGATCCGGTGAAGCTTTCTTT,CASSYRSGEAFF
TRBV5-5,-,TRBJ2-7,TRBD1,TGTGCCAGCAGCTTGGATCTCCGGGACAGGGGCTACGAGCAGTACTTC,CASSLDLRDRGYEQYF
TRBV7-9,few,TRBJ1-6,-,TGTGCCAGCAGCGCCCCACAGATAACTTCACCCCTCCACTTT,CASSAPQITSPLHF
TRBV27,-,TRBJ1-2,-,TGTGCCAGCAGTTTCTCACCCCCGGCGGAAGCTAACTATGGCTACACCTTC,CASSFSPPAEANYGYTF
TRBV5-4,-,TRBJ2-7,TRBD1,TGTGCCAGCAGCTTGGGAGGGGGCAGTAGTTTTGACTTC,CASSLGGGSSFDF
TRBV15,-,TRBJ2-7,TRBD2,TGTGCCACCAGCCGTCCGGGGACTAAATCCTACGAGCAGTACTTC,CATSRPGTKSYEQYF
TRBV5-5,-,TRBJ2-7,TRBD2,TGTGCCAGCAGCCCAAGACTAGCGGGGTTAAACTACGAGCAGTACTTC,CASSPRLAGLNYEQYF
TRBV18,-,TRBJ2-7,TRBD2,TGTGCCAGCTCACAGACAACCGGGACTAGACGTTCCGGCGAGCAGTACTTC,CASSQTTGTRRSGEQYF
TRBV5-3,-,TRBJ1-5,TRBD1,TGTGCCAGAAGCTTGGCCGGACAGGGGAAAAGCAATCAGCCCCAGCATTTT,CARSLAGQGKSNQPQHF
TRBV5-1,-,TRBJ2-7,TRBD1,TGCGCCAGCAGAAAGGGACAGGGGTCCTACGAGCAGTACTTC,CASRKGQGSYEQYF
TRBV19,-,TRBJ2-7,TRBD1,TGTGCCAGTAGTGAGGGGGCAGACCCCTCCTACGAGCAGTACTTC,CASSEGADPSYEQYF
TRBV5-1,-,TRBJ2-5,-,TGCGCCAGCAGCTTGGCTAGACAAGAGACCCAGTACTTC,CASSLARQETQYF
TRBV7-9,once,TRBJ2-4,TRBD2,TGTGCCAGCAGCCCGAGGAGTAGCGGGGGGAGGAGGGCCAAAAACATTCAGTACTTC,CASSPRSSGGRRAKNIQYF
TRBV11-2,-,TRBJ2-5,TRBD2,TGTGCCAGCAGCTTAGATCAGGGTAGCGGGGTTTTTGAGACCCAGTACTTC,CASSLDQGSGVFETQYF
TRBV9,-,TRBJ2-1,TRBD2,TGTGCCAGCAGCCCGCTAGCGGGGGGAAGCTCCTACAATGAGCAGTTCTTC,CASSPLAGGSSYNEQFF
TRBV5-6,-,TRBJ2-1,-,TGTGCCAGCAGCTTGGGACAGGGAGGCGAGCAGTTCTTC,CASSLGQGGEQFF
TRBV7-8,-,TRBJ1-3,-,TGTGCCAGCAGCCCGCATGCCCGACAAGCCTCTGGAAACACCATATATTTT,CASSPHARQASGNTIYF
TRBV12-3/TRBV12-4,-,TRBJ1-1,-,TGTGCCAGCAGCAGAGACAGATACACTGAAGCTTTCTTT,CASSRDRYTEAFF
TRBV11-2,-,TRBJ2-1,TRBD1,TGTGCCAGCAGTGACAGGGCCCCTGAGCAGTTCTTC,CASSDRAPEQFF
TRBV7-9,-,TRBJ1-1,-,TGTGCCAGCAGCTTATCAGGTAACACTGAAGCTTTCTTT,CASSLSGNTEAFF
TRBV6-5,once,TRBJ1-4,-,TGTGCCAGCTCTGGCTCCACAACAACTAATGAAAAACTGTTTTTT,CASSGSTTTNEKLFF
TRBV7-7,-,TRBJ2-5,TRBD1,TGTGCCAGCAGCTTAGCGGGACAGAGTCAAGAGACCCAGTACTTC,CASSLAGQSQETQYF
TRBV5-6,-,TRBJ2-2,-,TGTGCCAGCAGCTTTGTATCCACCGGGGAGCTGTTTTTT,CASSFVSTGELFF
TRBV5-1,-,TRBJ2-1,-,TGCGCCAGCAGCTTGGTACGTCAGGCCAGCAATGAGCAGTTCTTC,CASSLVRQASNEQFF
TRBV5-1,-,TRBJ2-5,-,TGCGCCAGCAGCACCTCGACAGGCATGTGGGAGACCCAGTACTTC,CASSTSTGMWETQYF